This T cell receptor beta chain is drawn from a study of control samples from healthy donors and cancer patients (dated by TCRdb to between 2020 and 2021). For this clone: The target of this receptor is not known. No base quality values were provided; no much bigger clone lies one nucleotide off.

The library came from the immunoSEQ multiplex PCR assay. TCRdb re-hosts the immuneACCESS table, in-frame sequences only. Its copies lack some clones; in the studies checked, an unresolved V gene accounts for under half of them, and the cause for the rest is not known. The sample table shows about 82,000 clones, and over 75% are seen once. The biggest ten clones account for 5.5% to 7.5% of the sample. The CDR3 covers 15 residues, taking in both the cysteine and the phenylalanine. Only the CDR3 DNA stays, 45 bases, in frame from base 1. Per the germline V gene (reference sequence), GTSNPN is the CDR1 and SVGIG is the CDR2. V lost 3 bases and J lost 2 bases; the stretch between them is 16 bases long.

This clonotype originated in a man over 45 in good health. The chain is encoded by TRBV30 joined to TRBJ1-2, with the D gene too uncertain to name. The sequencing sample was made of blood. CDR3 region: CAWRSPGEGNYGYTF. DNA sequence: TGTGCCTGGAGGTCCCCTGGGGAGGGCAACTATGGCTACACCTTC.